These 16 T cell receptor beta chains originate from one sample sequenced in a study of OX40 agonist ivuxolimab in advanced cancers. Clones were sequenced by immunoSEQ multiplex PCR, and TCRdb holds only the in-frame ones, with some missing. Seen here are some 80,000 clones, about 88% observed once, and the top ten hold around 0.7%. The sample in question was CD4+ or CD8+ T cells sorted from blood, obtained in a trial of the OX40 agonist ivuxolimab. Every receptor here comes from an adult with an advanced solid tumor such as melanoma, head and neck, liver or kidney cancer.

This rearrangement joins TRBV5-4 to TRBJ2-7; D gene ambiguous. CDR3 length: 12 residues. Germline V gene data show CDR1 as SGHNT and CDR2 as YYREEE (reference sequence). Trimming cost V 0 bases and J 6 bases, with 7 bases left between them. The CDR3 coding sequence is TGTGCCAGCAGCTTGGATAGTTCCGAGCAGTACTTC. Encoded protein: CASSLDSSEQYF. The full variable domain, rest sourced from reference TRBV5-4 and TRBJ2-7, is ETGVTQSPTHLIKTRGQQVTLRCSSQSGHNTVSWYQQALGQGPQFIFQYYREEENGRGNFPPRFSGLQFPNYSSELNVNALELDDSALYLCASSLDSSEQYFGPGTRLTVT.

The chain is built from TRBV28 and TRBJ1-4; 7 bases align to TRBD1. V was pared by 6 bases and J by 1 base, with 20 bases of the junction left unmatched. The CDR3 covers 20 residues. Germline values: CDR1 MDHEN, CDR2 SYDVKM. CDR3 coding DNA: TGTGCCAGCAGGCCCACCTCCAGGGGGAAGGTGAGGCGAACTAATGAAAAACTGTTTTTT. It is translated as CASRPTSRGKVRRTNEKLFF.

The V and J genes are TRBV9 and TRBJ1-3; TRBD1 might be the D (5 bases). CDR1 and CDR2 from the germline V gene are SGDLS and YYNGEE. V was shortened by 0 bases and J by 4 bases, with 11 bases between the two germline ends. This CDR3 spans 15 amino acids. The CDR3 protein is CASSVAGGAGNTIYF. Written as DNA, the CDR3 is TGTGCCAGCAGCGTAGCGGGGGGTGCGGGAAACACCATATATTTT. The variable domain in full, completed from reference TRBV9 and TRBJ1-3, reads DSGVTQTPKHLITATGQRVTLRCSPRSGDLSVYWYQQSLDQGLQFLIQYYNGEERAKGNILERFSAQQFPDLHSELNLSSLELGDSALYFCASSVAGGAGNTIYFGEGSWLTVV.

Remarks on this clone: An end of the junction differs from the germline gene, which may be a read error. This chain joins TRBV5-1 and TRBJ2-1; D remains unclear. CDR3 length: 16 amino acids. Germline CDR1 is SGHRS and CDR2 is YFSETQ. The CDR3 sequence: CASRLGIQSSYNEQFF. The DNA for the CDR3 is TGCGCCAGCAGATTGGGGATTCAGAGCTCCTACAATGAGCAGTTCTTC.

This chain links TRBV12-5 with TRBJ1-5; D possibly corresponds to TRBD1 (5 bases). V dropped 2 bases and J dropped 15 bases, with 11 bases sitting between them. The CDR3 is 11 residues long. The V gene's germline CDR1 is LGHNT and CDR2 FRNRAP. The CDR3 sequence: CASGLIGDPHF. CDR3 nucleotide sequence: TGTGCTAGTGGTTTGATAGGGGATCCGCATTTT. Combining the CDR3 with reference TRBV12-5 and TRBJ1-5 gives the whole variable domain DARVTQTPRHKVTEMGQEVTMRCQPILGHNTVFWYRQTMMQGLELLAYFRNRAPLDDSGMPKDRFSAEMPDATLATLKIQPSEPRDSAVYFCASGLIGDPHFGDGTRLSIL.

V usage is TRBV6-4 and J usage is TRBJ2-7, with 11 bases lining up with TRBD2. Per germline, CDR1 MRHNA and CDR2 SNTAGT. This CDR3 spans 14 amino acids. V lost 10 bases and J lost 1; bases outside the gene matches: 6. The CDR3 DNA reads TGTGCCAACCCACTAGCGGGAGTATCCTACGAGCAGTACTTC. Translated: CANPLAGVSYEQYF.

The chain carries TRBV6-6 and TRBJ1-4; TRBD1 agrees at 8 bases. This CDR3 has 16 residues. Germline values: CDR1 MNHNY, CDR2 SVGAGI (reference sequence). With V trimmed by 6 bases and J by 8 bases, 14 bases remained unmatched. The DNA of the CDR3 is TGTGCCAGCAGCTTCCGGGGACAGGCGCATCAGGAAAAACTGTTTTTT. This gives the protein CASSFRGQAHQEKLFF.

The chain uses TRBV7-8 and TRBJ1-1, with 7 bases that match TRBD1. CDR3 size: 17 residues. With V trimmed by 5 bases and J by 7 bases, 19 bases remained unmatched. CDR1 and CDR2 (germline): SGHVS, FQNEAQ. DNA of the CDR3: TGTGCCAGCAGCGCAAGACCCGACAGGGCCCTCCGGAATGAAGCTTTCTTT. It encodes CASSARPDRALRNEAFF.

In this sample, this clone turned up a few times. The chain uses TRBV6-6 and TRBJ1-2; 7 nucleotides match TRBD1. V shed 1 base and J 3 bases; nucleotides not matched to a gene: 5. The CDR3 runs to 15 residues. Germline CDR1 is MNHNY and CDR2 is SVGAGI (reference sequence). CDR3 bases: TGTGCCAGCAGTTACTTCGAAACAGGGGACTATGGCTACACCTTC. It yields the protein CASSYFETGDYGYTF.

The chain couples TRBV5-4 to TRBJ1-2; no clear D. Germline V gene sequence: CDR1 SGHNT, CDR2 YYREEE (reference sequence). The CDR3 contains 14 residues. The ends were cut back, 1 base at V and 1 base at J, with 8 bases in the middle. CDR3 sequence reads: CASSLFNSNYGYTF. The CDR3 DNA is TGTGCCAGCAGCTTGTTTAACAGTAACTATGGCTACACCTTC.

The rearrangement uses TRBV6-5 and TRBJ2-1; TRBD1 aligns across 9 bases. The CDR3 length is 15 residues. Germline loops: CDR1 MNHEY, CDR2 SVGAGI. V was clipped by 7 bases and J by 4 bases; unmatched bases: 8. CDR3 DNA sequence: TGTGCCAGCACCAAGGACAGGGGCCCTTACAATGAGCAGTTCTTC. It translates to CASTKDRGPYNEQFF.

This chain links TRBV12-5 with TRBJ2-2; D is unresolved. V lost 2 bases to trimming and J lost 1 base, with 11 bases between them. In germline, CDR1 is LGHNT, CDR2 FRNRAP. The CDR3 runs to 16 residues. CDR3 loop: CASGLSRWENTGELFF. The CDR3 DNA reads as TGTGCTAGTGGTTTGAGTAGGTGGGAGAACACCGGGGAGCTGTTTTTT.

The rearrangement uses TRBV18 and TRBJ2-3, with D uncertain. Trimming removed 3 bases from V and 4 bases from J, with 5 bases in between. CDR3 length equals 12 residues. Germline V gene lookup returns CDR1 KGHSH and CDR2 LQKENI. This chain's CDR3 is CASSPTADTQYF. In DNA, the CDR3 is TGTGCCAGCTCACCCACGGCAGATACGCAGTATTTT.

This rearrangement joins TRBV30 to TRBJ1-5; D is uncertain. Trimming left V 2 bases short and J 9 bases short, with 14 bases between. Germline assignment: CDR1 GTSNPN and CDR2 SVGIG (reference sequence). The CDR3 loop spans 13 amino acids. DNA for the CDR3: TGTGCCTGGAGTCCTACGACCGGCGCGCCCCAGCATTTT. Its protein is CAWSPTTGAPQHF.

The CDR3 here is CASSPLGTNDQYF. Written as DNA, the CDR3 is TGCGCCAGCAGCCCCCTCGGGACGAATGACCAGTACTTC. V and J are TRBV5-1 and TRBJ2-5, with D tentatively TRBD1 or TRBD2 (5 bases each). Germline assignment: CDR1 SGHRS and CDR2 YFSETQ. CDR3 size: 13 residues. V was clipped by 4 bases and J by 10 bases, with 17 bases between them.

The gene calls are TRBV7-9 and TRBJ2-5; TRBD2 might be the D (6 bases). The CDR3 is 14 residues long. Germline V lookup: CDR1 SEHNR, CDR2 FQNEAQ (reference sequence). V was shortened by 4 bases and J by 1 base, with 10 bases between the two germline ends. The CDR3 DNA sequence: TGTGCCAGCAGCTGGACTAACTTCCAAGAGACCCAGTACTTC. Its translation: CASSWTNFQETQYF.